The clone carrying this T cell receptor (beta chain) came up many times. The antigen is unknown. TCRdb used MiXCR to reprocess the RT-PCR reads, holding one entry per CDR3 protein. The sample contains 500,000 to 650,000 distinct CDR3 sequences, 7.6% of which appear only once. The data originate from a study of response to subunit inactivated influenza vaccine. Trimming took off 1 base at V and 6 bases at J, with 10 bases between the two ends. Germline CDR1 is SGHAT and CDR2 is FQNNGV. The CDR3 contains 14 residues. The study's findings and limits: The authors suggested that few new T cells are recruited per seasonal influenza vaccination.

Material: PBMCs from blood, obtained less than 30 months after vaccination. This clonotype was sampled from a man aged 50-75 years who received an inactivated influenza vaccine. The V and J genes are TRBV11-2 and TRBJ2-4, with D perhaps assigned TRBD1 or TRBD2 (5 bases each). CDR3 bases: TGTGCCAGCAGCTTAGCGGGACCCTTAAACATTCAGTACTTC. Amino acids: CASSLAGPLNIQYF. The full variable domain, in which reference TRBV11-2 and TRBJ2-4 provide the parts outside the CDR3, is EAGVAQSPRYKIIEKRQSVAFWCNPISGHATLYWYQQILGQGPKLLIQFQNNGVVDDSQLPKDRFSAERLKGVDSTLKIQPAKLEDSAVYLCASSLAGPLNIQYFGAGTRLSVL.